Sequencing of this T cell receptor (beta chain) was carried out in a study of T cells in women clearing cervical HPV infection. Study as a whole: Control women cleared a single incident HPV16 infection within 12 months.

Note on this clone: Sequencing ends 3 residues short of the CDR3 end; the germline J gene provides the rest.

This table comes from immunoSEQ multiplex PCR, and its TCRdb copy is limited to in-frame clones, with some not included. The ten most abundant clones cover about 10% of a sample with around 16,000 clones. The CDR3 covers 14 residues. V lost 1 base and J lost 5, with 11 bases in between. Germline-derived CDR1 and CDR2 are KGHSH and LQKENI. Source material: blood buffy coat. The genes are TRBV18 and TRBJ2-5; the D gene could be TRBD1 or TRBD2 (5 bases each). The source is a woman aged 18-70 years with a cervical HPV16 infection that either progressed to CIN3+ or cleared (not recorded which). CDR3 bases read: TGTGCCAGCTCACCACAGGGCGAGGGGGAGACC. Translation gives CASSPQGEGET. The whole CDR3 protein is CASSPQGEGETQYF.